The rows below give T cell receptor beta chains drawn from one sample of a study of T cell responses to AZD1222 COVID-19 vaccine. TCRdb keeps only in-frame clones here, not all; method: immunoSEQ multiplex PCR. The sample comprises 120,000 or so clones, less than 95% of which are singletons, and about 7% rests with the top ten. The source was peripheral blood, collected on day 0 of AZD1222 vaccination. These receptors all stem from an adult in good health. Both conserved end residues are part of each CDR3.

V gene | CDR3 protein
TRBV7-2 | CASSSYMNTEAFF
TRBV5-1 | CASSSDGNYGYTF
TRBV12-3/TRBV12-4 | CASIPRDENIQYF
TRBV5-1 | CASSFDRGNTEAFF
TRBV6-2/TRBV6-3 | CASSRTGDNSPLHF
TRBV12-3/TRBV12-4 | CASSRRPGELFF
TRBV5-4 | CASSPDRSNSPLHF
TRBV15 | CATSVSREGGYNEQFF
TRBV5-4 | CASSLKDSYYGYTF
TRBV19 | CASSPGLLSGNTIYF
TRBV2 | CASSEAGFYTEAFF
TRBV9 | CASSVTTDSNQPQHF
TRBV5-6 | CASSLGFDLVAGEFF
TRBV7-2 | CASSSQGTVTDTQYF
TRBV5-6 | CASSKDRYEQYF
TRBV27 | CASSLYRGVEAFF
TRBV27 | CASSWDSFMNTEAFF
TRBV3-1/TRBV3-2 | CASSPPRGGDGELFF
TRBV6-5 | CASSYLTGGNQPQHF
TRBV29-1 | CSVEEKTQGSSYNEQFF
TRBV25-1 | CASSEDGWGEQYF
TRBV9 | CASSPRQGNNYGYTF
TRBV10-1 | CASSEGRAYEQYF
TRBV7-2 | CASSLQEIQFF
TRBV13 | CASSFTSLATGIDEQFF
TRBV27 | CASSYRGDTQYF
TRBV28 | CASRTHPGGDYGYTF
TRBV7-9 | CASSLGDRGNTGELFF
TRBV6-2/TRBV6-3 | CASSDRTGPNQPQHF
TRBV12-3/TRBV12-4 | CASSTGRSYEQYF
TRBV6-6 | CAARPGGGTEAFF
TRBV7-2 | CASSPTTGSGANVLTF
TRBV4-1 | CASSQDKVAGYNEQFF
TRBV15 | CATSLQGDEQYF
TRBV9 | CASSLDTNYGYTF
TRBV19 | CASTADREHQPQHF
TRBV7-9 | CASSLAQPDNSPLHF
TRBV18 | CASSPGQGAYEQYF
TRBV6-2/TRBV6-3 | CASSYLVGSTEAFF
TRBV6-5 | CASRPHAGELFF
TRBV3-1/TRBV3-2 | CASSQGDFGQFF
TRBV21-1 | CASSKTGTGVSYNEQFF
TRBV7-3 | CASSLSGRALETQYF
TRBV19 | CASSIVGGTSGYNEQFF
TRBV5-1 | CASILGQGGGEQYF
TRBV9 | CASSTTGGYEMETQYF
TRBV19 | CASIGPREAFF
TRBV6-5 | CASSYRTGGTGELFF
TRBV7-2 | CASSPDRAGNIQYF